This entry lists 22 T cell receptor beta chains sequenced from one sample in a study of blood T cells in healthy people across ages. The use of a sample-barcoded 5' primer and a J-beta primer mix characterized a second PCR of about 6 to 11 cycles. TCRdb called the 5' RACE reads again in MiXCR, with one record for every CDR3 protein. Seen here are about 2 million distinct CDR3 sequences, about 50% observed once, and the top ten hold approximately 2.1%. The sequencing input was blood. The receptors stem from a woman in her thirties or forties in good health.

In its sample, this clonotype was seen a few times. The chain is built from TRBV5-1 and TRBJ2-1; perhaps TRBD2 as D (5 bases). There are 17 residues in the CDR3. The germline gives CDR1 SGHRS, CDR2 YFSETQ. Trimming pared 0 bases from V and 8 bases from J, leaving 21 bases between. The CDR3: CASSLEGGASGSDEQFF. CDR3 DNA: TGCGCCAGCAGCTTGGAAGGAGGCGCTTCGGGTAGCGATGAGCAGTTCTTC. The full variable domain, rest sourced from reference TRBV5-1 and TRBJ2-1, is KAGVTQTPRYLIKTRGQQVTLSCSPISGHRSVSWYQQTPGQGLQFLFEYFSETQRNKGNFPGRFSGRQFSNSRSEMNVSTLELGDSALYLCASSLEGGASGSDEQFFGPGTRLTVL.

This clonotype has more than one count but fewer than ten. This chain joins TRBV4-2 and TRBJ2-5, with D unresolved. Germline assignment: CDR1 LGHNA and CDR2 YNFKEQ. V shed 2 bases and J shed 5 bases, with 15 bases lying between them. This CDR3 contains 15 residues. CDR3 sequence reads: CASSQTTGSWETQYF. For the CDR3, the DNA is TGTGCCAGCAGCCAAACGACTGGAAGTTGGGAGACCCAGTACTTC.

This clonotype came up once. The chain joins TRBV11-2 to TRBJ2-4, with 10 bases that match TRBD2. V was pared by 2 bases and J by 0 bases, with 4 bases of the junction left unmatched. The CDR3 extends over 17 amino acids. Germline V lookup: CDR1 SGHAT, CDR2 FQNNGV. The CDR3 nucleotides read TGTGCCAGCAGCTTAACGACTAGCGGGCTAGCCAAAAACATTCAGTACTTC. Amino acid sequence: CASSLTTSGLAKNIQYF. The full variable domain, with the rest looked up from reference TRBV11-2 and TRBJ2-4, is EAGVAQSPRYKIIEKRQSVAFWCNPISGHATLYWYQQILGQGPKLLIQFQNNGVVDDSQLPKDRFSAERLKGVDSTLKIQPAKLEDSAVYLCASSLTTSGLAKNIQYFGAGTRLSVL.

CDR3 nucleotides: TGCGCCAGTACTGACGTAAGCTCCTACAATGAGCAGTTCTTC. Translating it yields CASTDVSSYNEQFF. The gene calls are TRBV5-1 and TRBJ2-1; no definite D call. The CDR3 consists of 14 residues. The germline V gene encodes CDR1 SGHRS and CDR2 YFSETQ. Trimming removed 8 bases from V and 0 bases from J, with 12 bases in between.

The chain has TRBV5-1 and TRBJ2-7; 11 bases map to TRBD1. The CDR3 has 16 residues. CDR1 is SGHRS, CDR2 YFSETQ, per germline. The junction had 7 bases not matched to a gene; V was cut back by 4 bases and J by 1 base. The CDR3: CASSRTGGVLSYEQYF. The DNA of the CDR3 is TGCGCCAGCAGCCGGACAGGGGGCGTCTTATCCTACGAGCAGTACTTC. The full variable domain, rest sourced from reference TRBV5-1 and TRBJ2-7, is KAGVTQTPRYLIKTRGQQVTLSCSPISGHRSVSWYQQTPGQGLQFLFEYFSETQRNKGNFPGRFSGRQFSNSRSEMNVSTLELGDSALYLCASSRTGGVLSYEQYFGPGTRLTVT.

J is TRBJ1-5 and V is TRBV12-3 or TRBV12-4; maybe TRBD1 (6 bases). V lost 8 bases to trimming and J lost 2 bases, with 13 bases between them. There are 14 residues in the CDR3. CDR3 nucleotide sequence: TGTGCCAGCGCCGGGGGGCAGGGCAATCAGCCCCAGCATTTT. This sequence encodes CASAGGQGNQPQHF.

This chain's CDR3 is CASSLRTGDYNEQFF. For the CDR3, the DNA is TGTGCCAGCAGCTTAAGGACAGGGGACTACAATGAGCAGTTCTTC. V usage is TRBV7-2 and J usage is TRBJ2-1; 9 bases map to TRBD1. Losses at the gene ends were 2 bases for V and 3 bases for J; bases not matched to a gene: 2. Germline loops: CDR1 SGHTA, CDR2 FQGNSA. This CDR3 comprises 15 residues.

The chain combines TRBV5-5 with TRBJ1-4, with D perhaps matching TRBD1 (6 bases). V was shortened by 4 bases and J by 8 bases, with 15 bases between the two germline ends. This CDR3 is 14 amino acids long. Per the germline V gene, CDR1 is SGHKS and CDR2 is YYEKEE (reference sequence). CDR3 amino acids: CASSADGGREKLFF. The CDR3 nucleotides are TGTGCCAGCAGCGCGGACGGGGGCAGAGAAAAACTGTTTTTT.

Written as DNA, the CDR3 is TGTGCCAGCAGCTTAAGGGACAGCTATGTAAACTATGGCTACACCTTC. Protein sequence: CASSLRDSYVNYGYTF. The V gene is TRBV7-2, the J gene TRBJ1-2; 7 bases align to TRBD1. CDR1 SGHTA and CDR2 FQGNSA come from the germline V gene. The CDR3 runs to 16 residues. The J segment lost 2 bases and the V segment lost 2 bases, leaving 8 bases of the junction unmatched.

The V and J genes are TRBV7-6 and TRBJ2-3, with 8 nucleotides matching TRBD1. The V segment lost 4 bases and the J segment 6 bases; nucleotides outside the gene matches: 6. Germline V gene sequence: CDR1 SGHVS, CDR2 FNYEAQ. The CDR3 spans 14 residues. Here the CDR3 DNA reads TGTGCCAGCAGCTCCTCGAACAGGGGGGATACGCAGTATTTT. Protein sequence: CASSSSNRGDTQYF.

There are a few counts of this clonotype. The rearrangement joins TRBV28 to TRBJ1-2; the D is unclear. CDR1 is MDHEN, CDR2 SYDVKM, per germline. This CDR3 contains 13 residues. V was cut by 7 bases and J by 0 bases, with 9 bases left in between. The CDR3 nucleotides are TGTGCCAGCATCCCGGAGACTAACTATGGCTACACCTTC. This encodes CASIPETNYGYTF.

This clonotype has a handful of counts. V gene TRBV24-1 combines with J gene TRBJ2-3; either TRBD1 or TRBD2 may supply D (6 bases each). Trimming cost V 3 bases and J 0 bases, with 9 bases left between them. The CDR3 spans 15 residues. Looked up from germline, CDR1 is KGHDR and CDR2 is SFDVKD. The CDR3 sequence: CATSDQGTSTDTQYF. The DNA of the CDR3 is TGTGCCACCAGTGATCAGGGGACTAGCACAGATACGCAGTATTTT.

To note about this clonotype: A read error may produce the germline difference seen at one junction end. The V call is TRBV9, the J call TRBJ2-1; D unresolved. CDR1 and CDR2 (germline): SGDLS, YYNGEE. The CDR3 is made up of 13 amino acids. For the CDR3, the DNA is TGTGCCAACAGCCCCCACGGAGTTAATGAGCAGTTCTTC. The encoded protein is CANSPHGVNEQFF.

The genes are TRBV29-1 and TRBJ1-1; 11 bases match TRBD1. There are 14 residues in the CDR3. Germline CDR1 and CDR2: SQVTM and ANQGSEA. The trim removed 3 bases at V and 5 bases at J, leaving 5 bases unmatched. The CDR3, as DNA: TGCAGCGTTGATGGGACAGGGGGAGGGACTGAAGCTTTCTTT. Translation: CSVDGTGGGTEAFF.

The DNA of the CDR3 is TGCAGTGCTTACGACAGGGTGGGTCAGCCCCAGCATTTT. It translates to CSAYDRVGQPQHF. This chain links TRBV20-1 with TRBJ1-5; TRBD1 agrees at 7 bases. CDR3 length: 13 amino acids. The trim removed 5 bases at V and 6 bases at J, leaving 7 bases unmatched. Germline V gives CDR1 DFQATT, CDR2 SNEGSKA (reference sequence).

The chain links TRBV11-2 to TRBJ2-7; D unresolved. The germline V and J ends were trimmed by 5 bases and 1 base, with 12 bases remaining between them. CDR3 length: 14 residues. Germline assignment: CDR1 SGHAT and CDR2 FQNNGV. CDR3 sequence reads: CASSLRPGSYEQYF. DNA of the CDR3: TGTGCCAGCAGCCTCAGACCGGGTTCCTACGAGCAGTACTTC.

This clonotype has just a few counts. This sequence joins TRBV28 and TRBJ2-7, with 11 positions matching TRBD1. This CDR3 comprises 17 residues. J lost 0 bases, V lost 5 bases, and 9 bases had no gene match. Germline lookup yields CDR1 MDHEN and CDR2 SYDVKM. The CDR3 bases are TGTGCCAGCAGTGGGCCTGGAGGGACAGGGGGCTCCTACGAGCAGTACTTC. This translates into CASSGPGGTGGSYEQYF.

This chain's CDR3 is CATSDPGTSSYNEQFF. Here the CDR3 DNA reads TGTGCCACCAGTGACCCCGGGACTAGCTCCTACAATGAGCAGTTCTTC. The rearrangement joins TRBV24-1 to TRBJ2-1, with 8 positions matching TRBD2. The trim removed 4 bases at V and 0 bases at J, leaving 4 bases unmatched. The CDR3 loop spans 16 amino acids. Germline CDR1 is KGHDR and CDR2 is SFDVKD.

J is TRBJ1-6 and V is TRBV7-9, with TRBD1 matching over 7 bases. With 6 bases clipped from V and 8 bases from J, the junction kept 16 bases outside the gene matches. The CDR3 has 17 residues. Germline values: CDR1 SEHNR, CDR2 FQNEAQ (reference sequence). The CDR3 DNA reads TGTGCCAGCAGTCGCTATCAGGGGGTTGCAAAGGATTCACCCCTCCACTTT. Its protein is CASSRYQGVAKDSPLHF.

The V call is TRBV21-1, the J call TRBJ2-3; the table's D call, TRBD2, was not checked against the DNA. TRBV21-1 is a pseudogene. There are 19 residues in the CDR3. CDR3 nucleotide sequence: TGTGCCAGCAGCAAACTAGCGGGGGTAGGCCCCTCTAGCACAGATACGCAGTATTTT. The encoded protein is CASSKLAGVGPSSTDTQYF.

This clonotype was recorded a few times. The chain is built from TRBV9 and TRBJ2-4; 12 bases are shared with TRBD2. Germline CDR1 is SGDLS and CDR2 is YYNGEE. The length of the CDR3 is 15 residues. The junction had 4 bases not matched to a gene; V was cut back by 2 bases and J by 7 bases. The CDR3 nucleotides are TGTGCCAGCAGCGTGTCCGGGACTAGCGGGAACATTCAGTACTTC. It translates to CASSVSGTSGNIQYF.

This clonotype was found a few times. V gene TRBV29-1 combines with J gene TRBJ2-5, with D unclear. Germline V gene lookup returns CDR1 SQVTM and CDR2 ANQGSEA. Between the trimmed V and J ends, which lost 3 bases and 0 bases, there was a span of 5 bases. The length of the CDR3 is 12 residues. The CDR3 loop reads CSVDRHQETQYF. As DNA, the CDR3 is TGCAGCGTTGATAGGCACCAAGAGACCCAGTACTTC.